What follows are 27 T cell receptor beta chains derived from one specimen sequenced in a study of blood T cells in healthy people across ages. PCR was performed a second time for about 6 to 12 cycles using a sample-barcoded 5' primer and a J-beta primer mix. TCRdb re-called the 5' RACE reads through MiXCR, storing one row per CDR3 protein. The table includes fewer than 2,000,000 distinct CDR3 sequences, around 35% detected once. The sequenced sample was blood. The source of these receptors is a woman aged 25-40 years in good health.

This rearrangement joins TRBV6-5 to TRBJ1-1; no clear D gene. Germline CDR1 reads MNHEY; CDR2 reads SVGAGI. The CDR3 spans 15 residues. The V gene lost 0 bases and the J gene lost 4 bases, with 12 bases spanning the gap. CDR3 bases: TGTGCCAGCAGTTACTCGGTCCAAGTTACCACTGAAGCTTTCTTT. Its protein product is CASSYSVQVTTEAFF.

The CDR3 protein is CSVLLAENTGELFF. The DNA for the CDR3 is TGCAGCGTATTGTTGGCGGAGAACACCGGGGAGCTGTTTTTT. V is TRBV29-1 and J is TRBJ2-2; D gene uncertain. CDR3 size: 14 residues. Between the trimmed V and J ends, which lost 6 bases and 1 base, there was a span of 12 bases. CDR1 is SQVTM and CDR2 is ANQGSEA in the germline V gene.

The rearrangement links TRBV7-3 to TRBJ2-7; no reliable D call. Per germline, CDR1 SGHTA and CDR2 FQGTGA. V gave up 7 bases and J gave up 7 bases, with 8 bases separating them. The CDR3 loop spans 10 amino acids. The CDR3 DNA reads TGTGCCAGCATCACGACAGAGCAGTACTTC. This codes for CASITTEQYF.

The chain uses TRBV6-6 and TRBJ2-5, with 10 nucleotides matching TRBD2. Losses at the gene ends were 7 bases for V and 1 base for J; bases not matched to a gene: 3. CDR3 size: 14 residues. CDR1 is MNHNY, CDR2 SVGAGI, per germline (reference sequence). CDR3 loop: CASNQRGGQETQYF. The CDR3, as DNA: TGTGCCAGCAACCAGCGGGGGGGCCAAGAGACCCAGTACTTC.

This clonotype has more than one count but fewer than ten. The chain has TRBV5-5 and TRBJ2-1; D remains unclear. The germline V gene encodes CDR1 SGHKS and CDR2 YYEKEE (reference sequence). This CDR3 comprises 16 residues. V lost 0 bases and J 7 bases, leaving 17 bases between the germline ends. CDR3: CASSLELASPKNEQFF. The CDR3 DNA is TGTGCCAGCAGCTTGGAATTGGCGTCTCCAAAAAATGAGCAGTTCTTC.

The sample holds a few counts of this clonotype. This chain uses TRBV4-1 with TRBJ2-5; the D call may be TRBD1 or TRBD2 (5 bases each). Trimming took 0 bases from V and 3 from J, leaving 14 bases between them. Germline V gene lookup returns CDR1 MGHRA and CDR2 YSYEKL. This CDR3 comprises 16 residues. This CDR3 reads CASSQERGTVKETQYF. The CDR3 region has the DNA TGCGCCAGCAGCCAAGAGCGTGGGACGGTTAAAGAGACCCAGTACTTC.

This clonotype has just a few counts. The chain is built from TRBV7-9 and TRBJ2-2, with a possible D match to TRBD1 (6 bases). Per the germline V gene, CDR1 is SEHNR and CDR2 is FQNEAQ (reference sequence). V gave up 0 bases and J gave up 7 bases, with 12 bases separating them. CDR3 length: 15 residues. CDR3 DNA sequence: TGTGCCAGCAGCTTAGCGACGGTCAGGGGCGGGGAGCTGTTTTTT. As protein: CASSLATVRGGELFF.

This chain joins TRBV12-3 or TRBV12-4 and TRBJ2-3; 9 nucleotides agree with TRBD1. This CDR3 region has 15 residues. V was pared by 6 bases and J by 6 bases, with 10 bases of the junction left unmatched. CDR3 DNA sequence: TGTGCCAGCAGATCCGGGACAGGGACGCCTGATACGCAGTATTTT. This sequence encodes CASRSGTGTPDTQYF.

CDR3 loop: CASSLAPWTGTHYEQYF. For the CDR3, the DNA is TGTGCCAGCAGCTTAGCCCCCTGGACAGGGACCCACTACGAGCAGTACTTC. The gene calls are TRBV7-2 and TRBJ2-7; TRBD1 aligns across 8 bases. V gave up 0 bases and J gave up 3 bases; unmatched junction bases: 10. Germline values: CDR1 SGHTA, CDR2 FQGNSA. The CDR3 loop spans 17 amino acids.

This clonotype was seen a handful of times. The chain links TRBV7-6 to TRBJ2-6; no reliable D call. CDR3 length: 18 residues. The germline CDR1 and CDR2 sequences are SGHVS and FNYEAQ. V shed 0 bases and J shed 4 bases, with 16 bases lying between them. The CDR3: CASSLAVKGPAGANVLTF. The CDR3 region has the DNA TGTGCCAGCAGCTTAGCCGTAAAAGGCCCGGCCGGGGCCAACGTCCTGACTTTC.

In its sample, this clonotype was seen many times. V usage is TRBV2 and J usage is TRBJ2-3; D call uncertain. Between the trimmed V and J ends, which lost 6 bases and 2 bases, there was a span of 9 bases. The CDR3 is 13 amino acids. CDR1 SNHLY and CDR2 FYNNEI come from the germline V gene. The CDR3 region has the DNA TGTGCCAGCAGAGAGACCTTCACAGATACGCAGTATTTT. Protein: CASRETFTDTQYF.

V gene TRBV7-9 combines with J gene TRBJ2-3; no clear D. This CDR3 has 14 amino acids. The germline CDR1 and CDR2 sequences are SEHNR and FQNEAQ (reference sequence). V shed 5 bases and J shed 3 bases, with 12 bases lying between them. CDR3 sequence (DNA): TGTGCCAGCAGCCCAAACCTAAGAACAGATACGCAGTATTTT. Translation gives CASSPNLRTDTQYF.

The CDR3 here is CSARDPKTSGYNEQFF. The CDR3 nucleotides read TGCAGTGCTAGAGATCCCAAGACTAGCGGTTACAATGAGCAGTTCTTC. The chain combines TRBV20-1 with TRBJ2-1, with 9 bases fitting TRBD2. V lost 0 bases and J lost 4; bases outside the gene matches: 7. CDR1 and CDR2 (germline): DFQATT, SNEGSKA (reference sequence). This CDR3 comprises 16 residues.

The chain has TRBV3-1 and TRBJ2-5; TRBD2 agrees at 7 bases. CDR3 length equals 14 residues. Looked up from germline, CDR1 is LGHDT and CDR2 is YNNKEL (reference sequence). Trimming cost V 2 bases and J 6 bases; bases outside gene matches: 6. This CDR3 is CASSQPGLGQTQYF. The DNA for the CDR3 is TGTGCCAGCAGCCAACCCGGACTAGGTCAGACCCAGTACTTC.

For this clonotype: Being one base from a much bigger clone, this may be a read error. V gene TRBV3-1 combines with J gene TRBJ2-7; 11 bases agree with TRBD2. The germline CDR1 and CDR2 sequences are LGHDT and YNNKEL (reference sequence). V dropped 2 bases and J dropped 5; count of bases not matched to a gene: 2. The CDR3 has 14 residues. CDR3 sequence reads: CASSQTSGSHEQYF. For the CDR3, the DNA is TGTGCCAGCAGCCAAACTAGCGGGAGCCACGAGCAGTACTTC.

On this clonotype itself: The junction departs from the called germline gene at one end, perhaps through a read error. V gene TRBV29-1 combines with J gene TRBJ2-2; 7 nucleotides line up with TRBD2. The CDR3 loop spans 12 amino acids. In germline, CDR1 is SQVTM, CDR2 ANQGSEA. Here the CDR3 DNA reads TGCAGCGTTGGCGGGGGAGGCGGGGAGCCGTTTTTT. This sequence encodes CSVGGGGGEPFF.

This clonotype was found a few times. The chain uses TRBV29-1 and TRBJ1-5; TRBD1 agrees at 8 bases. Germline CDR1 reads SQVTM; CDR2 reads ANQGSEA. The CDR3 is 14 amino acids. V shed 7 bases and J 0 bases; nucleotides not matched to a gene: 5. CDR3 DNA: TGCAGCGGAAACAGGGGGTATAGCAATCAGCCCCAGCATTTT. Translating gives CSGNRGYSNQPQHF.

The count of this clonotype is one. A much bigger clone sits one base away, suggesting this may be a read error. The chain has TRBV9 and TRBJ2-3, with D uncertain. CDR1 is SGDLS and CDR2 is YYNGEE in the germline V gene. Trimming pared 0 bases from V and 0 bases from J, leaving 5 bases between. The CDR3 spans 14 residues. The CDR3 loop reads CASSVEASTDTQYF. CDR3 bases: TGTGCCAGCAGCGTAGAAGCGAGCACAGATACGCAGTATTTT.

This clonotype was detected a few times. The chain recombines TRBV3-1 with TRBJ2-1; D gene ambiguous. V lost 4 bases, J lost 9 bases, and 16 bases lay in between. CDR3 length equals 14 residues. Germline-derived CDR1 and CDR2 are LGHDT and YNNKEL (reference sequence). DNA for the CDR3: TGTGCCAGCAGCCGTCAAACCAGCCGTCCTGAGCAGTTCTTC. This gives the protein CASSRQTSRPEQFF.

The chain links TRBV20-1 to TRBJ2-1; 13 positions agree with TRBD2. CDR3 length: 16 amino acids. The V gene end was trimmed by 4 bases and the J gene end by 7 bases; junction bases not matched to a gene: 10. Looked up from germline, CDR1 is DFQATT and CDR2 is SNEGSKA (reference sequence). CDR3 in amino acids: CSATGLAGARTNEQFF. The CDR3 nucleotides are TGCAGTGCTACCGGACTAGCGGGAGCCCGGACGAATGAGCAGTTCTTC.

This chain joins TRBV6-2 or TRBV6-3 and TRBJ2-7; D is ambiguous. Trimming removed 4 bases at V and 4 bases at J, with 14 bases between. The germline V gene has CDR1 MNHEY and CDR2 SVGEGT. The CDR3 is made up of 14 amino acids. The CDR3 nucleotides read TGTGCCAGCAGTTTGAGACCAGAAGGTTACGAGCAGTACTTC. It is translated as CASSLRPEGYEQYF.

This clonotype was counted between two and nine times. This sequence joins TRBV27 and TRBJ1-2; 8 bases fit TRBD1. V gave up 2 bases and J gave up 6 bases; unmatched junction bases: 5. Germline CDR1 reads MNHEY; CDR2 reads SMNVEV (reference sequence). This CDR3 has 14 amino acids. CDR3 in amino acids: CASSLIRGQDGYTF. CDR3 bases: TGTGCCAGCAGTTTAATCAGGGGGCAGGATGGCTACACCTTC.

The V call is TRBV3-1, the J call TRBJ1-2, with D maybe TRBD1 (6 bases). Trimming cost V 4 bases and J 4 bases, with 13 bases left between them. Germline CDR1 is LGHDT and CDR2 is YNNKEL (reference sequence). This CDR3 is built from 14 residues. The CDR3 sequence is CASSLQGQGYGYTF. In DNA form, the CDR3 reads TGTGCCAGCAGCCTCCAGGGGCAGGGCTATGGCTACACCTTC.

This clonotype has ten or more counts. The CDR3 coding sequence is TGTGCCAGCAGCTTGAGACTAGCGGGAGGAGATGAGCAGTTCTTC. It specifies CASSLRLAGGDEQFF. The chain uses TRBV7-2 and TRBJ2-1; 13 bases align to TRBD2. The germline gives CDR1 SGHTA, CDR2 FQGNSA. The CDR3 is 15 amino acids. The V segment lost 3 bases and the J segment 8 bases; nucleotides outside the gene matches: 4.

The sample holds many counts of this clonotype. This sequence joins TRBV20-1 and TRBJ2-3, with TRBD2 matching over 10 bases. The CDR3 is made up of 15 amino acids. J gave up 0 bases and V 7 bases, and 7 bases lay outside the gene matches. CDR1 DFQATT and CDR2 SNEGSKA come from the germline V gene (reference sequence). The CDR3 region has the DNA TGCAGTGTTCCTAGCGGGAGCCGCAGCACAGATACGCAGTATTTT. This gives the protein CSVPSGSRSTDTQYF.

This chain connects TRBV20-1 to TRBJ2-5, with 8 bases aligning to TRBD2. Germline lookup yields CDR1 DFQATT and CDR2 SNEGSKA (reference sequence). The J segment lost 5 bases and the V segment lost 0 bases, leaving 23 bases of the junction unmatched. The CDR3 contains 20 residues. In nucleotides, the CDR3 is TGCAGTGCTAGAGATACAACGACTATATTAAGCGGGGGCCCCCATGAGACCCAGTACTTC. This translates into CSARDTTTILSGGPHETQYF.

This clonotype was counted a few times. This chain uses TRBV20-1 with TRBJ1-4; D possibly corresponds to TRBD1 (6 bases). Germline V CDR1 and CDR2: DFQATT, SNEGSKA (reference sequence). Between the trimmed V and J ends, which lost 5 bases and 7 bases, there was a span of 20 bases. This CDR3 comprises 15 residues. CDR3 sequence reads: CSALRTGRGSEKLFF. The CDR3 nucleotides read TGCAGTGCTTTGCGCACAGGGAGAGGGAGTGAAAAACTGTTTTTT.